The clone carrying this TCR beta chain was observed many times. Its antigen is unidentified. The CDR3 length is 17 residues. Germline assignment: CDR1 SEHNR and CDR2 FQNEAQ (reference sequence). V lost 3 bases, J lost 5 bases, and 22 bases lay in between. The entry originates in a study of T cells after yellow fever vaccination. Study at large: Fractions of low cell number were prepared using SMART-Seq v4 Ultra Low Input.

The study, taken as a whole, reports: Shared CD4/CD8 clonotypes were a small share, likely from convergent recombination. FACS-sorted repertoires might harbor abundant contaminating clonotypes from the bulk population. A faster peak, day 5 versus 15, was reached by the weaker secondary response.

TCRdb itself ran the 5' RACE reads through MiXCR, one entry per CDR3 protein. The table shows about 250,000 distinct CDR3 sequences, with roughly 4% occurring only once. Sequencing used PBMCs, obtained 15 days after the yellow fever booster vaccination. The V and J genes are TRBV7-9 and TRBJ1-2, with D uncertain. This clonotype was sampled from a man aged 18 to 29 who received the YFV17D yellow fever vaccine. DNA for the CDR3: TGTGCCAGCAGCTTCGAAGCTGCCGGGGTCGTGTCATATGGCTACACCTTC. Translation: CASSFEAAGVVSYGYTF.